The 6 T cell receptor beta chains in this list originate from one sample, sequenced in a study of T cells in Graves' hyperthyroidism and ophthalmopathy. RNA transcripts provided the source from which TCR beta CDR3 regions were amplified. First-round RT-PCR targeting the TCR CDR3 was performed with the HTBI primer set. TCRdb re-derived calls from the multiplex PCR reads in MiXCR, one entry per CDR3 protein. The sample includes about 740,000 distinct CDR3 sequences, around 13% of them seen just once. Source material: blood. The source of these receptors is a young woman with Graves' hyperthyroidism.

In this sample, this clonotype turned up many times. V usage is TRBV3-1 and J usage is TRBJ2-3, with 7 bases that match TRBD2. The CDR3 extends over 18 amino acids. V shed 2 bases and J 2 bases; nucleotides not matched to a gene: 13. Germline V CDR1 and CDR2: LGHDT, YNNKEL (reference sequence). In nucleotides, the CDR3 is TGTGCCAGCAGCCAACGTCTAATCGCTAGCGGATTCACAGATACGCAGTATTTT. Its protein is CASSQRLIASGFTDTQYF.

The chain couples TRBV12-3 or TRBV12-4 to TRBJ1-2; possible D gene TRBD1, 5 bases. V was cut by 9 bases and J by 8 bases, with 16 bases left in between. The CDR3 covers 12 residues. Here the CDR3 reads CASLGGMEGYTF. CDR3 coding DNA: TGTGCCAGTCTCGGGGGGATGGAGGGCTACACCTTC.

The genes are TRBV3-1 and TRBJ2-1, with D unclear. There are 15 residues in the CDR3. CDR1 LGHDT and CDR2 YNNKEL come from the germline V gene (reference sequence). Trimming shortened V by 4 bases and J by 1 base, and 11 bases separated the two germline ends. In DNA, the CDR3 is TGTGCCAGCAGCCCCGTCTCCCATTCCTACAATGAGCAGTTCTTC. Translation: CASSPVSHSYNEQFF.

This clonotype was detected many times. The V call is TRBV2, the J call TRBJ2-3; D unclear. The V gene's germline CDR1 is SNHLY and CDR2 FYNNEI. The germline V and J ends were trimmed by 3 bases and 5 bases, with 3 bases remaining between them. The CDR3 has 11 residues. CDR3 DNA: TGTGCCAGCAGTGACGGAGATACGCAGTATTTT. This codes for CASSDGDTQYF.

This clonotype was counted at least ten times. The rearrangement links TRBV7-9 to TRBJ2-7, with D unclear. Germline loops: CDR1 SEHNR, CDR2 FQNEAQ (reference sequence). This CDR3 contains 13 residues. The V gene lost 5 bases and the J gene lost 4 bases, with 12 bases spanning the gap. The CDR3 nucleotides are TGTGCCAGCAGCGAAAAAGGATCATACGAGCAGTACTTC. Translation: CASSEKGSYEQYF. The entire variable domain, with the rest obtained from reference TRBV7-9 and TRBJ2-7, is as follows: DTGVSQNPRHKITKRGQNVTFRCDPISEHNRLYWYRQTLGQGPEFLTYFQNEAQLEKSRLLSDRFSAERPKGSFSTLEIQRTEQGDSAMYLCASSEKGSYEQYFGPGTRLTVT.

The chain links TRBV6-2 or TRBV6-3 to TRBJ1-1; D gene unclear. The CDR3 has 14 amino acids. V lost 8 bases and J lost 3, with 16 bases in between. Germline CDR1 and CDR2: MNHEY and SVGEGT. The chain's CDR3 is CASGLLGAYTEAFF. CDR3 sequence (DNA): TGTGCCAGCGGACTTCTGGGAGCTTACACTGAAGCTTTCTTT.